The clone carrying this T cell receptor (beta chain) has only a few counts. The antigen is unknown. The entry originates in a study of T-cell memory formation after mild COVID-19. Broader study findings: Pre-infection memory contained some responding clones, which suggested that cross-reactive memory had joined. Contracting clones localized mainly to CM and EM when CD4+ and mainly to EMRA when CD8+.

The germline V gene encodes CDR1 DFQATT and CDR2 SNEGSKA (reference sequence). The CDR3 loop spans 16 amino acids. J lost 0 bases, V lost 4 bases, and 9 bases had no gene match. TCRdb used MiXCR to reprocess the 5' RACE reads, holding one entry per CDR3 protein. Here the sample spans about 60,000 distinct CDR3 sequences, 12% being singletons. Sequenced: PBMCs or a T cell subset sorted from them (not recorded which). This chain joins TRBV20-1 and TRBJ2-1; 7 positions match TRBD2. This sequence was found in a young man who had mild COVID-19 (a few samples of this study predate the infection). Cell type and time point are not known. The CDR3 loop reads CSATIPGLSSYNEQFF. In nucleotides, the CDR3 is TGCAGTGCTACCATACCGGGACTAAGCTCCTACAATGAGCAGTTCTTC.